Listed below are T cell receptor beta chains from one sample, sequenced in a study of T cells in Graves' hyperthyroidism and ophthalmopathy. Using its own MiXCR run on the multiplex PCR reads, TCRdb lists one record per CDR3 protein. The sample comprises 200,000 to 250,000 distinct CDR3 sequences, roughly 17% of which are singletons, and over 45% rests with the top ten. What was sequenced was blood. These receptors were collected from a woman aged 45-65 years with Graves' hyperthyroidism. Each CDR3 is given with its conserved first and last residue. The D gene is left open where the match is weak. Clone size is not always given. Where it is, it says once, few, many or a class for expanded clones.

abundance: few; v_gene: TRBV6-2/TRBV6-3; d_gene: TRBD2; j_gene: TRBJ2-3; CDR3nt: TGTGCCAGCAGCCTTCAGGGAGGGCATACAGATACGCAGTATTTT; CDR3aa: CASSLQGGHTDTQYF
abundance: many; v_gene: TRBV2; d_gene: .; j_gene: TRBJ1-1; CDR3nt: TGTGCCAGCAGAAGCACTGAAGCTTTCTTT; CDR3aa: CASRSTEAFF
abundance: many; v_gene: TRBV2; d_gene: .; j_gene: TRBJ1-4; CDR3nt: TGTGCCAGCAGTGTGGACACCACTAATGAAAAACTGTTTTTT; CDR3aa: CASSVDTTNEKLFF
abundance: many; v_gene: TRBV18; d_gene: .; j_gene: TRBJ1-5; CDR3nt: TGTGCCAGCTCACCCTACAGGGCGGGTCAGCCCCAGCATTTT; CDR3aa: CASSPYRAGQPQHF
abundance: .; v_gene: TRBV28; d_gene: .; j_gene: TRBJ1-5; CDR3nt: TGTGCCAGCCTAACAGCCCAGGGCCATCAGCCCCAGCATTTT; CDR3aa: CASLTAQGHQPQHF
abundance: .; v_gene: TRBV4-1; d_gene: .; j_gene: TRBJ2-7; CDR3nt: TGCGCCAGCAGCCAAGAGAATGCTGGATACTACGAGCAGTACTTC; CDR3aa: CASSQENAGYYEQYF
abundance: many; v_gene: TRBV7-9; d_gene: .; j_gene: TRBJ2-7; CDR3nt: TGTGCCAGCAGCTTAGCTCAGGATGGCTACGAGCAGTACTTC; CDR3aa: CASSLAQDGYEQYF
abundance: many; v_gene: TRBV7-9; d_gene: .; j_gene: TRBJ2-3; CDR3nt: TGTGCCAGCAGCTTAGCGCTTTGGGATACGCAGTATTTT; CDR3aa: CASSLALWDTQYF
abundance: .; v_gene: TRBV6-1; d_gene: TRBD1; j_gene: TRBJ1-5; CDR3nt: TGTGCCAGCAGAAAACAGGGGGGAGTCGGGCAGCCCCAGCATTTT; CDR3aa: CASRKQGGVGQPQHF
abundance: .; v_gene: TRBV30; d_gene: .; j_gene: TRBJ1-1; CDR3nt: TGTGCCTGGAGTGCACTAAGGCCAGGGGAAAAGGACACTGAAGCTTTCTTT; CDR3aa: CAWSALRPGEKDTEAFF
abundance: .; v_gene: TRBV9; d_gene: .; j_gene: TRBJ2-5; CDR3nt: TGTGCCAGCAGCCCTCCCCTCCAAGAGACCCAGTACTTC; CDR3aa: CASSPPLQETQYF
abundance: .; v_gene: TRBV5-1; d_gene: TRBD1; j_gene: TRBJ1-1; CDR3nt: TGCGCCAGCAGCTTTCCCTCGAGCGAGGGGGCGTCCATGAACACTGAAGCTTTCTTT; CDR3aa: CASSFPSSEGASMNTEAFF
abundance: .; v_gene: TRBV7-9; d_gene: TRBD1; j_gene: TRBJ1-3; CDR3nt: TGTGCCAGCAGTCGACAGGGCGGTGGTGGAAACACCATATATTTT; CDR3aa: CASSRQGGGGNTIYF
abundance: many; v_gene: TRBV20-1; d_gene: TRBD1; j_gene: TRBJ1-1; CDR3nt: TGCAGTGCTAGGGACTTGACAGGGGTGACTGAAGCTTTCTTT; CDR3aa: CSARDLTGVTEAFF
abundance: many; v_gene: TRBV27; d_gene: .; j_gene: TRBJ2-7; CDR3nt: TGTGCCAGCAAAGCCGGGACACCCTACGAGCAGTACTTC; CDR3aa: CASKAGTPYEQYF
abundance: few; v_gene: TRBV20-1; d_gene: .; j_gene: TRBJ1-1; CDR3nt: TGCAGTGCTGGATTTCGGGGAGGGGGGCTCCTTGAAGCTTTCTTT; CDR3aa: CSAGFRGGGLLEAFF
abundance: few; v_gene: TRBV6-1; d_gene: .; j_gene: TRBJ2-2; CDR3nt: TGTGCCAGCAGACCCCAGGGGAACACCGGGGAGCTGTTTTTT; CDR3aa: CASRPQGNTGELFF
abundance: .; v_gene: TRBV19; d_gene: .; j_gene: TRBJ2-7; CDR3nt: TGTGCCAGTAGTATAATGGGGACTCCAGGGGGCGAGCAGTACTTC; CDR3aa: CASSIMGTPGGEQYF
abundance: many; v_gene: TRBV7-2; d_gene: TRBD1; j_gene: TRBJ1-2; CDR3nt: TGTGCCAGCAGCTTTATCGGACAGGGGTATGGCTACACCTTC; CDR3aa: CASSFIGQGYGYTF
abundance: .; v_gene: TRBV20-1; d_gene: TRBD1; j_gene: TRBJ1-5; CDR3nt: TGCAGTGCTAGTTTCAGGGGGCTCAACAATCAGCCCCAGCATTTT; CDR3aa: CSASFRGLNNQPQHF
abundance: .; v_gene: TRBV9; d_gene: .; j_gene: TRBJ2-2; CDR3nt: TGTGCCAGCAGCGTAGATCCTAGCCCCGGGGAGCTGTTTTTT; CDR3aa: CASSVDPSPGELFF
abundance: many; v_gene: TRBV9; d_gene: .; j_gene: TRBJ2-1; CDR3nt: TGTGCCAGCAGCGTCGCCACGAGCTCCTACAATGAGCAGTTCTTC; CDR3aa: CASSVATSSYNEQFF
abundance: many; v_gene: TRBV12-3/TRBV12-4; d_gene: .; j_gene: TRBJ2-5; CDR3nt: TGTGCCAGCAGGCGGGGCGGCGGAGAGACCCAGTACTTC; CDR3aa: CASRRGGGETQYF
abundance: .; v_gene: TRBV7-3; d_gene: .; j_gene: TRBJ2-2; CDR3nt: TGTGCCAGCAGCTTATCGGTAGGGGTGAACGGGGAGCTGTTTTTT; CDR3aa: CASSLSVGVNGELFF
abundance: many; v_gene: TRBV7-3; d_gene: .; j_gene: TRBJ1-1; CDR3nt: TGTGCCAGCAGCTTTGGGTTATACACTGAAGCTTTCTTT; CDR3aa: CASSFGLYTEAFF
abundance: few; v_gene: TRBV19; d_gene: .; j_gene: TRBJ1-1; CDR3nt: TGTGCCAGTAATGACAGGAACACTGAAGCTTTCTTT; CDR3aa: CASNDRNTEAFF
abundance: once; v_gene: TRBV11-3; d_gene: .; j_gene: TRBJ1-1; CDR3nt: TGTGCCAGCAGCTTAGACGCGGCCGCCAGACAAGCTTTCTTT; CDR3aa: CASSLDAAARQAFF
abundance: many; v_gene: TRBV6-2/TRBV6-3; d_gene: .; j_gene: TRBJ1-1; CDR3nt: TGTGCCAGCACTGTTCTCTCCGGGAATCCTTCTGAAGCTTTCTTT; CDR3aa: CASTVLSGNPSEAFF
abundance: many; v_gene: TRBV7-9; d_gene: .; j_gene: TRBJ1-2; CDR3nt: TGTGCCAGCAGCTTAGATGTTCGGGCGGAGGGCTACACCTTC; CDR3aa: CASSLDVRAEGYTF
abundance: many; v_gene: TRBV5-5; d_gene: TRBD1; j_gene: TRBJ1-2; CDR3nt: TGTGCCAGCAGCTCTTCAGGGGGCGCTCCTATGAGCTACACCTTC; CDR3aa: CASSSSGGAPMSYTF
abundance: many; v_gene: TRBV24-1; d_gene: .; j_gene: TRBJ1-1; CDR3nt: TGTGCCACCAAGGAGGGAATGAACACTGAAGCTTTCTTT; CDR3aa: CATKEGMNTEAFF
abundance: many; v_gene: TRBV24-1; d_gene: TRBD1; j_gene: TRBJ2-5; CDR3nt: TGTGCCACCAGTGATCAAGGACAGGGTGAGGAGACCCAGTACTTC; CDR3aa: CATSDQGQGEETQYF
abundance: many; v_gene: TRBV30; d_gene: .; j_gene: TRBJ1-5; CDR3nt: TGTGCCTGGAGTTCGACCGGACCAACAGGGTTCAATCAGCCCCAGCATTTT; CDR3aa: CAWSSTGPTGFNQPQHF
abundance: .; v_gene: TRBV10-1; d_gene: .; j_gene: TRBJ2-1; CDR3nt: TGCGCCAGCAGTGAGCGGGATCGGTCCTACAATGAGCAGTTCTTC; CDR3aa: CASSERDRSYNEQFF
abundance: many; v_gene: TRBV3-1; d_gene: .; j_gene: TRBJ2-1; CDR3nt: TGTGCCAGCAGCCCCTCAGGGGATGAGCAGTTCTTC; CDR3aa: CASSPSGDEQFF
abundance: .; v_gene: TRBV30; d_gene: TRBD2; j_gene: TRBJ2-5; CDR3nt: TGTGCCTGCATAGCGGGAGGCACGGAGACCCAGTACTTC; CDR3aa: CACIAGGTETQYF
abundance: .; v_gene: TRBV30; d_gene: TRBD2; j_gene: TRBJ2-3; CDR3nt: TGTGCCTGGAGTAGGGCTAGCGGAGGCCCAGATACGCAGTATTTT; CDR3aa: CAWSRASGGPDTQYF
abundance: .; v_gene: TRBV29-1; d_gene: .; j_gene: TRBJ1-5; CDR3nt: TGCAGCATAAGTTATGGCAGAGCGCGTCAGCCCCAGCATTTT; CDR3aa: CSISYGRARQPQHF
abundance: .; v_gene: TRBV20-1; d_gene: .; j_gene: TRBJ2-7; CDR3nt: TGCAGTGCTAGACTAGTAGTCTACAATGAGCAGTACTTC; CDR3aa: CSARLVVYNEQYF
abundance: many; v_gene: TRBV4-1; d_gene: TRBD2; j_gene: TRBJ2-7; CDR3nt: TGCGCCAGCAGCGGACTAGCGGGACCTGGCGAGCAGTACTTC; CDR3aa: CASSGLAGPGEQYF
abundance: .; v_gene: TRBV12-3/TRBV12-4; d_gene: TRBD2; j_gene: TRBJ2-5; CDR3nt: TGTGCCAGCAGTTTAGTGGGTAGCGGGAGAGGGACCCAGTACTTC; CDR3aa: CASSLVGSGRGTQYF
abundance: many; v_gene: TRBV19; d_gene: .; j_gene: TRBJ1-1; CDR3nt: TGTGCCAGTAGTATACTAAGGGAAGCTTTCTTT; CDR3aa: CASSILREAFF
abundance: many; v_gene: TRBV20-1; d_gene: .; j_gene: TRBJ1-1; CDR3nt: TGCAGTGCTAGACTAGGGGGAGCTAACACTGAAGCTTTCTTT; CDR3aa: CSARLGGANTEAFF
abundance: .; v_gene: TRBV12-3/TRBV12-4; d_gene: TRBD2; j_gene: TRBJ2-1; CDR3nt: TGTGCCAGCAGTTACGGGGGAGGGACCTACGATGAGCAGTTCTTC; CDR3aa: CASSYGGGTYDEQFF
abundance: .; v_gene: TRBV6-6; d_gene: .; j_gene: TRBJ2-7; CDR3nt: TGTGCCAGCAGTTACCTCGGGACAACCTCCTACGAGCAGTACTTC; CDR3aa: CASSYLGTTSYEQYF
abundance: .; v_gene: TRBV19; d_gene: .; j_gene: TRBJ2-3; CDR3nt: TGTGCCAGTAACGACAGGAGGAGGGTAGATACGCAGTATTTT; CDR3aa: CASNDRRRVDTQYF